Included here is one T cell receptor beta chain sequence, with context. Antigen unknown. An end of the junction does not agree with germline; a read error may underlie this. The CDR3 covers 17 residues. CDR1 is KGHDR and CDR2 is SFDVKD in the germline V gene. Healthy individuals of Caucasian origin from Russia, aged about 6 to 100, served as donors. Samples had at least 7 million PBMCs isolated from them. The data originate from a study of blood T cells in healthy people across ages. About the research overall: About one barcoded beta molecule per two T cells was the capture yield of template switching.

The use of a sample-barcoded 5' primer and a J-beta primer mix characterized a second PCR of about 7 to 12 cycles. TCRdb analysed the 5' RACE reads with MiXCR anew, one entry per CDR3 protein. The table shows about 780,000 distinct CDR3 sequences, with 46% occurring only once. Findings of the study overall: With donor CMV status unknown, expanded clonotype changes were possibly confounded.

The TCR sequence derives from an elderly man in good health. V gene TRBV24-1 combines with J gene TRBJ2-6; TRBD2 might be the D (7 bases). Sequencing used blood. The CDR3 here is CATSSSRGLSGPNVLTF. For the CDR3, the DNA is TGTGCCACCAGCTCGTCGCGGGGGCTCTCTGGGCCCAACGTCCTGACTTTC.